These 10 T cell receptor beta chains were sequenced from one sample in a study of blood T cell repertoires in COVID-19. Clones were read by immunoSEQ multiplex PCR, and TCRdb kept only the in-frame ones, dropping some. Of fewer than 250,000 clones detected, approximately 91% appear once; the ten largest clones hold 1% to 1.4%. The source material was peripheral blood. Receptor source: a man aged 25-45 years with acute or convalescent COVID-19.

Details on this clone: Other DNA sequences of this sample code for an identical CDR3. The V and J genes are TRBV6-5 and TRBJ2-7, with TRBD1 identical over 9 bases. The CDR3 is 14 amino acids. Germline loops: CDR1 MNHEY, CDR2 SVGAGI. The J segment lost 4 bases and the V segment lost 5 bases, leaving 6 bases of the junction unmatched. This CDR3 is CASSPDRGLYEQYF. The CDR3 DNA reads TGTGCCAGCAGTCCGGACAGGGGCTTATACGAGCAGTACTTC.

J is TRBJ2-2 and V is TRBV7-3, with TRBD1 matching over 8 bases. The germline V gene encodes CDR1 SGHTA and CDR2 FQGTGA. This CDR3 comprises 16 residues. With 7 bases clipped from V and 6 bases from J, the junction kept 13 bases outside the gene matches. Here the CDR3 DNA reads TGTGCCAGCACCCAGGGCCTTGACAGGGGATCCGGGGAGCTGTTTTTT. Residues: CASTQGLDRGSGELFF.

This chain links TRBV7-2 with TRBJ2-2; D is unresolved. Germline V lookup: CDR1 SGHTA, CDR2 FQGNSA. V lost 2 bases and J lost 3, with 10 bases in between. This CDR3 spans 15 amino acids. The CDR3 is CASSLRQRHTGELFF. Written as DNA, the CDR3 is TGTGCCAGCAGCTTAAGGCAGAGGCACACCGGGGAGCTGTTTTTT.

The chain recombines TRBV6-5 with TRBJ1-1; D call uncertain. CDR1 MNHEY and CDR2 SVGAGI come from the germline V gene. V dropped 4 bases and J dropped 0 bases, with 15 bases sitting between them. The CDR3 loop spans 16 amino acids. The DNA of the CDR3 is TGTGCCAGCAGTTCTCCCGGGAGAAGGTTGAACACTGAAGCTTTCTTT. It translates to CASSSPGRRLNTEAFF.

The V gene is TRBV7-9, the J gene TRBJ1-2; 9 nucleotides line up with TRBD1. The V gene's germline CDR1 is SEHNR and CDR2 FQNEAQ (reference sequence). The CDR3 loop spans 14 amino acids. V lost 6 bases and J lost 2; bases outside the gene matches: 4. CDR3 nucleotides: TGTGCCAGCAGGCGGGACAGGGAGAACTATGGCTACACCTTC. It encodes CASRRDRENYGYTF.

CDR3 sequence reads: CASSQTPGQGLGNEQFF. CDR3 coding DNA: TGCGCCAGCAGCCAGACTCCGGGACAGGGTTTAGGTAATGAGCAGTTCTTC. This rearrangement joins TRBV4-1 to TRBJ2-1, with 9 bases matching TRBD1. Germline trimming cut 3 bases from V and 7 bases from J; bases unmatched to any gene: 13. Germline V gene lookup returns CDR1 MGHRA and CDR2 YSYEKL. The CDR3 totals 17 residues.

The chain is built from TRBV5-1 and TRBJ1-1, with no clear D. Germline V gene data show CDR1 as SGHRS and CDR2 as YFSETQ. V was trimmed by 4 bases and J by 1 base, leaving 2 bases between them. The CDR3 has 11 residues. CDR3 residues: CASSQNTEAFF. CDR3 in DNA: TGCGCCAGCAGCCAGAACACTGAAGCTTTCTTT. Complete variable domain (other parts from reference TRBV5-1 and TRBJ1-1): KAGVTQTPRYLIKTRGQQVTLSCSPISGHRSVSWYQQTPGQGLQFLFEYFSETQRNKGNFPGRFSGRQFSNSRSEMNVSTLELGDSALYLCASSQNTEAFFGQGTRLTVV.

This rearrangement joins TRBV7-6 to TRBJ2-7; 12 positions match TRBD2. Trimming took 5 bases from V and 7 from J; bases not matched to a gene: 9. The germline CDR1 and CDR2 sequences are SGHVS and FNYEAQ. This CDR3 region has 15 residues. CDR3 protein: CASSPGASGRGEQYF. The CDR3 region has the DNA TGTGCCAGCAGCCCCGGAGCTAGCGGGAGGGGGGAGCAGTACTTC.

The V gene is TRBV7-9, the J gene TRBJ1-4; a weak D match, TRBD1 (5 bases). The germline gives CDR1 SEHNR, CDR2 FQNEAQ (reference sequence). Trimming pared 7 bases from V and 10 bases from J, leaving 16 bases between. This CDR3 spans 13 amino acids. DNA for the CDR3: TGTGCCAGCACCTCGACCTCGGGGGGAAAACTGTTTTTT. Encoded protein: CASTSTSGGKLFF.

The gene calls are TRBV6-5 and TRBJ1-3, with a possible D match to TRBD1 (6 bases). Germline V lookup: CDR1 MNHEY, CDR2 SVGAGI. Between the trimmed V and J ends, which lost 3 bases and 4 bases, there was a span of 16 bases. The length of the CDR3 is 16 residues. CDR3 nucleotide sequence: TGTGCCAGCAGTTATTCTCGGGGGGCGCGGGGAAACACCATATATTTT. It is translated as CASSYSRGARGNTIYF.